These 22 T cell receptor beta chains were sequenced from one sample in a study of patients and donors after allogeneic stem cell transplantation. TCRdb used MiXCR to reprocess the RT-PCR reads, holding one entry per CDR3 protein. The sample contains approximately 410,000 distinct CDR3 sequences, roughly 16% of which appear only once. Sequencing was done on a sample of blood, either unsorted or a sorted T cell fraction (not recorded which). The receptor set was obtained from a human donor who was either an allogeneic HSCT recipient or a stem cell or donor lymphocyte infusion donor (not recorded which). It is not recorded whose cells these are; they may come from a transplant donor.

Here the CDR3 reads CASSLGVGDYETQYF. CDR3 DNA sequence: TGCGCCAGCAGCTTGGGCGTTGGGGATTACGAGACCCAGTACTTC. The chain recombines TRBV5-1 with TRBJ2-5; D unresolved. The germline gives CDR1 SGHRS, CDR2 YFSETQ. The CDR3 has 15 residues. The V end lost 0 bases, the J end lost 5 bases, and 14 bases lay between the germline ends.

In regard to this clonotype: This may be a read error: a much more frequent sequence differs by one nucleotide. This chain uses TRBV20-1 with TRBJ1-6; tentative D call: TRBD1 (6 bases). The germline V and J ends were trimmed by 5 bases and 1 base, with 12 bases remaining between them. CDR1 and CDR2 from the germline V gene are DFQATT and SNEGSKA (reference sequence). The CDR3 is 15 amino acids. The CDR3: CSAGLGQSYNSPLHF. CDR3 coding DNA: TGCAGTGCTGGGCTTGGACAGTCCTATAATTCACCCCTCCACTTT.

This clonotype was found a few times. V is TRBV13 and J is TRBJ2-1; no clear D gene. Germline CDR1 reads PRHDT; CDR2 reads FYEKMQ (reference sequence). CDR3 length: 16 residues. The V end was cut by 3 bases, the J end by 0 bases, with 12 bases between. The CDR3, as DNA: TGTGCCAGCAGCTTCTTTGGTGGCCCCTCCTACAATGAGCAGTTCTTC. Translation: CASSFFGGPSYNEQFF. The full variable domain, completed using reference TRBV13 and TRBJ2-1, is AAGVIQSPRHLIKEKRETATLKCYPIPRHDTVYWYQQGPGQDPQFLISFYEKMQSDKGSIPDRFSAQQFSDYHSELNMSSLELGDSALYFCASSFFGGPSYNEQFFGPGTRLTVL.

This rearrangement joins TRBV12-3 or TRBV12-4 to TRBJ2-7; 7 positions match TRBD1. The CDR3 runs to 14 residues. The V segment lost 7 bases and the J segment 1 base; nucleotides outside the gene matches: 7. The CDR3 loop is CASTWAGGSYEQYF. The CDR3 bases are TGTGCCAGCACCTGGGCAGGGGGTTCCTACGAGCAGTACTTC.

This clonotype was counted ten times or more. The genes are TRBV29-1 and TRBJ1-5; 7 bases are shared with TRBD1. Per the germline V gene, CDR1 is SQVTM and CDR2 is ANQGSEA. V shed 6 bases, J shed 5 bases, and the junction held 10 bases outside the gene matches. There are 14 residues in the CDR3. The CDR3 protein is CSVLGAGTDQPQHF. CDR3 nucleotide sequence: TGCAGCGTCCTTGGAGCAGGGACAGATCAGCCCCAGCATTTT.

This clonotype was seen a few times. V usage is TRBV11-3 and J usage is TRBJ2-7, with 10 bases fitting TRBD2. V trimming: 1 base; J trimming: 3 bases; junction bases outside the gene matches: 6. The CDR3 has 16 amino acids. The germline V gene has CDR1 SGHNT and CDR2 YENEEA. The CDR3 is CASSLGGLADLYEQYF. Here the CDR3 DNA reads TGTGCCAGCAGCTTAGGTGGACTAGCGGACCTCTACGAGCAGTACTTC.

This clonotype was found a few times. The chain links TRBV5-1 to TRBJ2-7; TRBD2 aligns across 16 bases. V shed 3 bases, J shed 0 bases, and the junction held 9 bases outside the gene matches. The CDR3 has 19 amino acids. Germline V lookup: CDR1 SGHRS, CDR2 YFSETQ. The CDR3 nucleotides are TGCGCCAGCAGCTCACGAAGGGGACTAGCGGGGGGGAGCTCCTACGAGCAGTACTTC. Encoded protein: CASSSRRGLAGGSSYEQYF.

This clonotype was observed a few times. The chain links TRBV27 to TRBJ1-2, with D unresolved. CDR3 length: 16 residues. Looked up from germline, CDR1 is MNHEY and CDR2 is SMNVEV (reference sequence). V was shortened by 3 bases and J by 3 bases, with 17 bases between the two germline ends. CDR3 sequence (DNA): TGTGCCAGCAGTTTTTTTGTGGGTGGCAGCTACTATGGCTACACCTTC. Its protein product is CASSFFVGGSYYGYTF.

A few counts support this clonotype. This chain joins TRBV6-2 or TRBV6-3 and TRBJ2-2, with D hard to call. The germline V gene has CDR1 MNHEY and CDR2 SVGEGT. This CDR3 comprises 14 residues. V lost 6 bases and J 6 bases, leaving 14 bases between the germline ends. CDR3 sequence reads: CASRPRKEPGELFF. The CDR3 DNA sequence: TGTGCCAGCAGGCCTCGAAAGGAGCCCGGGGAGCTGTTTTTT.

This clonotype was seen a few times. The rearrangement uses TRBV7-9 and TRBJ1-6; 7 nucleotides align to TRBD1. This CDR3 spans 14 amino acids. V gave up 5 bases and J gave up 5 bases; unmatched junction bases: 3. From germline, CDR1 is SEHNR and CDR2 FQNEAQ (reference sequence). Written as DNA, the CDR3 is TGTGCCAGCAGCGCGGGACAGCATAATTCACCCCTCCACTTT. Its translation is CASSAGQHNSPLHF.

The chain joins TRBV2 to TRBJ2-5; D is undetermined. The CDR3 sequence is 11 residues long. Germline values: CDR1 SNHLY, CDR2 FYNNEI. Trimming cost V 7 bases and J 6 bases, with 9 bases left between them. The CDR3 protein is CASIKGKTQYF. The CDR3 nucleotides are TGTGCCAGCATCAAGGGAAAGACCCAGTACTTC.

This chain links TRBV4-1 with TRBJ2-5; 7 bases are shared with TRBD1. The CDR3 has 16 amino acids. The V and J ends lost 3 bases and 5 bases, in that order; junction bases with no gene match: 12. CDR1 is MGHRA and CDR2 is YSYEKL in the germline V gene. The CDR3 sequence: CASSQDETGRGETQYF. The CDR3 DNA is TGCGCCAGCAGCCAGGATGAGACAGGGCGAGGCGAGACCCAGTACTTC.

The chain employs TRBV7-3 and TRBJ2-6; D remains ambiguous. The germline CDR1 and CDR2 sequences are SGHTA and FQGTGA. V was pared by 1 base and J by 0 bases, with 4 bases between. This CDR3 contains 15 residues. CDR3 DNA sequence: TGTGCCAGCAGCTTAATGATCTCTGGGGCCAACGTCCTGACTTTC. Encoded protein: CASSLMISGANVLTF. Using reference TRBV7-3 and TRBJ2-6 for the parts outside the CDR3, the full variable domain is GAGVSQTPSNKVTEKGKYVELRCDPISGHTALYWYRQSLGQGPEFLIYFQGTGAADDSGLPNDRFFAVRPEGSVSTLKIQRTERGDSAVYLCASSLMISGANVLTFGAGSRLTVL.

This clonotype was detected a few times. This rearrangement joins TRBV30 to TRBJ2-5; 9 nucleotides align to TRBD2. The V gene end was trimmed by 4 bases and the J gene end by 6 bases; junction bases not matched to a gene: 0. The germline V gene has CDR1 GTSNPN and CDR2 SVGIG (reference sequence). The CDR3 is 11 residues long. The CDR3 spells CAWTSGKTQYF. DNA for the CDR3: TGTGCCTGGACTAGCGGGAAGACCCAGTACTTC.

This chain links TRBV4-1 with TRBJ1-5, with 8 bases fitting TRBD1. The CDR3 contains 14 residues. CDR1 is MGHRA, CDR2 YSYEKL, per germline. Losses at the gene ends were 1 base for V and 10 bases for J; bases not matched to a gene: 6. In DNA form, the CDR3 reads TGCGCCAGCAGCCAAGGACAGGGGAGCGAACCCCAGCATTTT. Residues: CASSQGQGSEPQHF.

The J gene is TRBJ2-5, the V gene TRBV5-1; 13 nucleotides line up with TRBD2. CDR1 and CDR2 (germline): SGHRS, YFSETQ. V lost 4 bases to trimming and J lost 3 bases; unmatched junction nucleotides: 6. The CDR3 extends over 16 amino acids. The CDR3 loop reads CASSPGLAGEKETQYF. The CDR3 DNA is TGCGCCAGCAGCCCCGGACTAGCGGGAGAAAAAGAGACCCAGTACTTC.

The rearrangement uses TRBV4-1 and TRBJ2-2; no firm D call. V gave up 0 bases and J gave up 6 bases, with 23 bases separating them. The germline gives CDR1 MGHRA, CDR2 YSYEKL. The CDR3 consists of 19 residues. CDR3 residues: CASSQDRPHYLLKAGELFF. CDR3 in DNA: TGCGCCAGCAGCCAAGATCGCCCGCACTACCTTTTAAAGGCCGGGGAGCTGTTTTTT.

The chain joins TRBV23-1 to TRBJ1-4; D is uncertain. TRBV23-1 falls under the ORF class, with uncertain function. Trimming left V 0 bases short and J 10 bases short, with 18 bases between. This CDR3 region has 16 residues. The CDR3 nucleotides are TGCGCCAGCAGTCAATCGATTACCGAGATAATGGGAAAACTGTTTTTT. Translated: CASSQSITEIMGKLFF.

This clonotype was found a few times. The chain couples TRBV6-1 to TRBJ1-5; D is ambiguous. Germline values: CDR1 MNHNS, CDR2 SASEGT. Trimming pared 8 bases from V and 6 bases from J, leaving 14 bases between. This CDR3 is built from 13 residues. The CDR3 nucleotides read TGTGCCAGCTGCCGTGGGAAGGCTCAGCCCCAGCATTTT. This encodes CASCRGKAQPQHF.

CDR3 in amino acids: CASSPWFKEEETQYF. The CDR3 bases are TGTGCCAGCAGCCCATGGTTCAAGGAAGAAGAGACCCAGTACTTC. The chain couples TRBV7-8 to TRBJ2-5, with D unclear. The CDR3 is 15 residues long. The V gene lost 5 bases and the J gene lost 3 bases, with 16 bases spanning the gap. Germline assignment: CDR1 SGHVS and CDR2 FQNEAQ.

This clonotype occurred a few times. The V and J genes are TRBV4-1 and TRBJ2-3; 9 nucleotides agree with TRBD1. J gave up 6 bases and V 4 bases, and 5 bases lay outside the gene matches. Germline-derived CDR1 and CDR2 are MGHRA and YSYEKL. The CDR3 consists of 14 residues. In DNA, the CDR3 is TGCGCCAGCAGCCTGGACAGGGGTGGGGATACGCAGTATTTT. The encoded protein is CASSLDRGGDTQYF.

By share, this clonotype counts as medium-sized. This chain joins TRBV7-6 and TRBJ1-5; TRBD1 might be the D (5 bases). Trimming removed 3 bases at V and 7 bases at J, with 10 bases between. Germline V gene lookup returns CDR1 SGHVS and CDR2 FNYEAQ. The CDR3 contains 13 residues. The CDR3 DNA follows: TGTGCCAGCAGCTTTACCCCAGGGCAGCCCCAGCATTTT. Its translation is CASSFTPGQPQHF.